Listed below are T cell receptor beta chains from one sample, sequenced in a study of blood T cell repertoires in COVID-19. The protocol was immunoSEQ multiplex PCR, while the TCRdb copy is restricted to in-frame clones and leaves out a portion. Altogether fewer than 85,000 clones are present, around 88% being singletons, with the ten largest covering 5% to 6.5%. Sequenced material: peripheral blood. Receptor source: a man in his 60s with acute or convalescent COVID-19. Both conserved end residues are part of each CDR3. The D gene is left open where the match is weak. Size is omitted from some rows. Given values are once, few, many or a class for expanded clones.

>.|TRBJ2-3|.|TRBV19|18
CASSIGKVGGKGTDTQYF
TGTGCCAGTAGTATAGGCAAGGTTGGCGGAAAGGGCACAGATACGCAGTATTTT
>.|TRBJ1-2|.|TRBV4-3|14
CASSQDTGNYGYTF
TGCGCCAGCAGCCAAGATACAGGAAACTATGGCTACACCTTC
>TRBD1|TRBJ1-5|.|TRBV23-1|14
CASSLTGAGQPQHF
TGCGCCAGCAGTTTAACAGGGGCTGGTCAGCCCCAGCATTTT
>TRBD1|TRBJ2-5|.|TRBV5-1|15
CASSLAGTGTGTQYF
TGCGCCAGCAGCTTGGCCGGGACAGGGACAGGGACCCAGTACTTC
>TRBD1|TRBJ2-1|.|TRBV25-1|18
CARQGWGSGLSSYNEQFF
TGTGCCAGACAGGGGTGGGGGAGCGGACTCAGCTCCTACAATGAGCAGTTCTTC
>.|TRBJ1-6|few|TRBV19|13
CASSGVPGSPLHF
TGTGCCAGTAGTGGAGTCCCCGGGTCACCCCTCCACTTT
>.|TRBJ1-6|.|TRBV4-3|18
CASSQDRGSSSYNSPLHF
TGCGCCAGCAGCCAAGATCGAGGCAGCAGCTCCTATAATTCACCCCTCCACTTT
>.|TRBJ1-5|.|TRBV6-2/TRBV6-3|14
CASSRSLDNQPQHF
TGTGCCAGCAGTCGCAGCCTAGACAATCAGCCCCAGCATTTT
>.|TRBJ2-7|.|TRBV4-3|15
CASSQDASSLYEQYF
TGCGCCAGCAGCCAAGATGCTAGCTCTTTGTACGAGCAGTACTTC
>.|TRBJ2-1|.|TRBV27|15
CASSPSGWNYNEQFF
TGTGCCAGCAGTCCTTCGGGGTGGAACTACAATGAGCAGTTCTTC
>.|TRBJ2-1|.|TRBV4-3|16
CASSQDRTAGVNEQFF
TGCGCCAGCAGCCAAGATCGTACGGCCGGGGTGAATGAGCAGTTCTTC
>TRBD1|TRBJ2-3|once|TRBV7-9|15
CASSPRDRGADTQYF
TGTGCCAGCAGTCCTCGGGACAGGGGGGCAGATACGCAGTATTTT
>TRBD1|TRBJ1-2|.|TRBV19|15
CASSIAGTGSYGYTF
TGTGCCAGTAGTATAGCCGGGACAGGGTCTTATGGCTACACCTTC
>TRBD2|TRBJ2-7|once|TRBV12-3/TRBV12-4|13
CASRPGGSYEQYF
TGTGCCAGCAGGCCGGGGGGCTCCTACGAGCAGTACTTC
>.|TRBJ2-3|.|TRBV2|17
CASRQPQLTTSTDTQYF
TGTGCCAGCAGACAACCTCAACTTACTACTAGCACAGATACGCAGTATTTT
>TRBD2|TRBJ2-5|.|TRBV7-2|17
CASSLATGLAGGSTKYF
TGTGCCAGCAGCTTAGCGACGGGACTAGCGGGGGGGTCCACAAAGTACTTC
>.|TRBJ1-3|.|TRBV7-6|15
CASSNDRNSGNTIYF
TGTGCCAGCAGCAACGACAGAAACTCTGGAAACACCATATATTTT
>.|TRBJ1-5|.|TRBV5-6|15
CASSSGSLGNQPQHF
TGTGCCAGCAGCTCCGGTTCCCTGGGCAATCAGCCCCAGCATTTT
>TRBD2|TRBJ2-5|.|TRBV7-2|16
CASSLASSGGSKTQYF
TGTGCCAGCAGCTTAGCTTCCAGCGGGGGTTCGAAGACCCAGTACTTC
>TRBD1|TRBJ1-1|once|TRBV18|15
CASSQMTGGNTEAFF
TGTGCCAGCTCACAGATGACAGGGGGGAACACTGAAGCTTTCTTT
>.|TRBJ1-5|.|TRBV10-2|14
CASTGGYSNQPQHF
TGCGCCAGCACCGGGGGATATAGCAATCAGCCCCAGCATTTT
>.|TRBJ2-3|.|TRBV4-2|14
CASSQDGGTDTQYF
TGTGCCAGCAGCCAAGACGGTGGCACAGATACGCAGTATTTT
>.|TRBJ2-2|.|TRBV3-1/TRBV3-2|13
CASSYTGFGELFF
TGTGCCAGCAGCTATACAGGGTTCGGGGAGCTGTTTTTT
>.|TRBJ1-2|.|TRBV20-1|10
CSASFNGYTF
TGCAGTGCTAGTTTCAATGGCTACACCTTC
>.|TRBJ2-7|.|TRBV12-3/TRBV12-4|12
CASSSPGNEQYF
TGTGCCAGCAGTTCCCCGGGAAACGAGCAGTACTTC
>TRBD1|TRBJ2-7|.|TRBV5-1|17
CASSPSTRDRGDYEQYF
TGCGCCAGCAGCCCTTCTACCCGGGACAGGGGCGACTACGAGCAGTACTTC
>.|TRBJ1-1|once|TRBV2|13
CASRWTGKAEAFF
TGTGCCAGCAGGTGGACCGGGAAGGCTGAAGCTTTCTTT
>.|TRBJ2-2|few|TRBV7-3|14
CASSATVGTGELFF
TGTGCCAGCAGCGCGACAGTAGGCACCGGGGAGCTGTTTTTT
>TRBD1|TRBJ1-5|.|TRBV7-2|18
CASSPKGDRGFSNQPQHF
TGTGCCAGCAGCCCCAAAGGGGACAGGGGATTTAGCAATCAGCCCCAGCATTTT
>TRBD2|TRBJ2-2|.|TRBV4-3|15
CASRGGGKNTGELFF
TGCGCCAGCCGCGGGGGAGGGAAGAACACCGGGGAGCTGTTTTTT
>TRBD1|TRBJ1-1|once|TRBV5-5|14
CASSLQGATTEAFF
TGTGCCAGCAGCTTACAGGGGGCGACCACTGAAGCTTTCTTT
>.|TRBJ2-7|.|TRBV9|13
CASSVYSAGEQYF
TGTGCCAGCAGCGTTTACAGTGCGGGGGAGCAGTACTTC
>TRBD1|TRBJ2-5|.|TRBV7-8|16
CASSLRFGQGVETQYF
TGTGCCAGCAGCTTAAGGTTCGGACAGGGGGTAGAGACCCAGTACTTC
>.|TRBJ2-7|.|TRBV2|14
CASGLAQSSYEQYF
TGTGCCAGCGGATTAGCTCAGAGCTCCTACGAGCAGTACTTC
>.|TRBJ1-1|.|TRBV2|13
CASRATGYTEAFF
TGTGCCAGCAGAGCAACAGGGTACACTGAAGCTTTCTTT
>.|TRBJ1-1|.|TRBV12-2|17
CASRLELRWRQNTEAFF
TGTGCAAGTCGCTTAGAACTGCGTTGGCGGCAGAACACTGAAGCTTTCTTT
>TRBD1|TRBJ1-1|.|TRBV19|14
CASSMTGENTEAFF
TGTGCCAGTAGTATGACAGGGGAGAACACTGAAGCTTTCTTT
>.|TRBJ1-1|.|TRBV18|14
CASSPTGLNTEAFF
TGTGCCAGCTCCCCAACGGGACTTAACACTGAAGCTTTCTTT
>.|TRBJ1-2|once|TRBV15|13
CATSRDTVYGYTF
TGTGCCACCAGCAGAGATACAGTCTATGGCTACACCTTC
>.|TRBJ2-1|.|TRBV5-6|13
CASTQVGHNEQFF
TGTGCCAGCACTCAAGTGGGCCACAATGAGCAGTTCTTC
>TRBD2|TRBJ2-3|.|TRBV6-5|14
CASSYGGGTDTQYF
TGTGCCAGCAGTTACGGGGGGGGGACAGATACGCAGTATTTT
>.|TRBJ2-7|.|TRBV6-2/TRBV6-3|12
CASSFRDYEQYF
TGTGCCAGCAGTTTCAGGGATTACGAGCAGTACTTC
>TRBD1|TRBJ2-7|.|TRBV5-6|14
CASSPGTGFYEQYF
TGTGCCAGCAGCCCCGGGACAGGGTTTTACGAGCAGTACTTC
>TRBD1|TRBJ1-2|.|TRBV6-1|16
CASSGTGGMANYGYTF
TGTGCCAGCAGTGGGACAGGGGGCATGGCCAACTATGGCTACACCTTC
>.|TRBJ2-5|once|TRBV4-3|16
CASSQDSGGAGETQYF
TGCGCCAGCAGCCAAGATAGTGGAGGGGCGGGAGAGACCCAGTACTTC
>.|TRBJ1-1|.|TRBV3-1/TRBV3-2|14
CASSQVVMATEAFF
TGTGCCAGCAGCCAAGTCGTCATGGCCACTGAAGCTTTCTTT
>TRBD1|TRBJ1-6|.|TRBV27|14
CASSHDRENSPLHF
TGTGCCAGCAGTCACGACAGGGAGAATTCACCCCTCCACTTT
>TRBD1|TRBJ2-7|.|TRBV11-3|11
CAPGGSYEQYF
TGTGCCCCAGGGGGTTCCTACGAGCAGTACTTC
>.|TRBJ1-1|.|TRBV19|13
CASSIDLETEAFF
TGTGCCAGTAGTATAGATTTAGAGACTGAAGCTTTCTTT
>.|TRBJ1-2|.|TRBV5-1|14
CASSLAYRDAGYTF
TGCGCCAGCAGCTTGGCATACAGGGATGCTGGCTACACCTTC
>TRBD1|TRBJ1-2|.|TRBV2|13
CASKQGGPLGYTF
TGTGCCAGCAAGCAGGGGGGACCCCTAGGCTACACCTTC
>TRBD2|TRBJ2-1|.|TRBV7-9|16
CASSAGLAGESNEQFF
TGTGCCAGCAGCGCCGGGCTAGCGGGGGAGTCAAATGAGCAGTTCTTC
>.|TRBJ1-1|.|TRBV30|16
CAWSVWGGGGNTEAFF
TGTGCCTGGAGTGTATGGGGGGGAGGAGGTAACACTGAAGCTTTCTTT
>.|TRBJ1-1|.|TRBV5-4|14
CASSARAQNTEAFF
TGTGCCAGCAGCGCGCGCGCCCAGAACACTGAAGCTTTCTTT
>.|TRBJ2-5|.|TRBV5-1|14
CASSLAGEGGTQYF
TGCGCCAGCAGCTTGGCCGGAGAAGGAGGGACCCAGTACTTC
>.|TRBJ2-6|.|TRBV2|14
CASSGTGGANVLTF
TGTGCCAGCAGTGGAACGGGGGGGGCCAACGTCCTGACTTTC
>.|TRBJ1-5|.|TRBV6-6|13
CASRGAGAQPQHF
TGTGCCAGCAGGGGGGCGGGGGCTCAGCCCCAGCATTTT
>.|TRBJ2-7|.|TRBV24-1|17
CATRVWVFKHTAYEQYF
TGTGCCACCCGCGTTTGGGTATTTAAACACACAGCCTACGAGCAGTACTTC
>.|TRBJ1-2|.|TRBV4-3|19
CASSQDTGKGTLVGYGYTF
TGCGCCAGCAGCCAAGATACAGGTAAAGGGACACTTGTTGGCTATGGCTACACCTTC